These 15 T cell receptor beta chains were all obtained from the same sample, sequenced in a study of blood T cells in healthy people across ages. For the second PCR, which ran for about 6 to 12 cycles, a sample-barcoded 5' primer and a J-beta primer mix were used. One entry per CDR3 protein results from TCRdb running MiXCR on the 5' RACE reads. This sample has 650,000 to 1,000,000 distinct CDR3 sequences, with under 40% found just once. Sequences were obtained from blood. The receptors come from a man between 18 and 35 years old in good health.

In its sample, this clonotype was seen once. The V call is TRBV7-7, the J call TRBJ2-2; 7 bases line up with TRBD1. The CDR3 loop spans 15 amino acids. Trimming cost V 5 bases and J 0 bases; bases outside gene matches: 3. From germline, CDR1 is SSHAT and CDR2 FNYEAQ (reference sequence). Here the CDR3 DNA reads TGTGCCAGCAGCGTACAGGGGACGAACACCGGGGAGCTGTTTTTT. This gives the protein CASSVQGTNTGELFF.

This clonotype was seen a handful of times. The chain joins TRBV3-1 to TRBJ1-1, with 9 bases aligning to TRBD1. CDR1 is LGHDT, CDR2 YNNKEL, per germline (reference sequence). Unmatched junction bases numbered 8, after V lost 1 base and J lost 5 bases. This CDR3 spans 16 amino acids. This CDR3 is CASSQAYRGLETEAFF. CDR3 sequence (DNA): TGTGCCAGCAGCCAAGCTTACAGGGGGCTTGAGACTGAAGCTTTCTTT.

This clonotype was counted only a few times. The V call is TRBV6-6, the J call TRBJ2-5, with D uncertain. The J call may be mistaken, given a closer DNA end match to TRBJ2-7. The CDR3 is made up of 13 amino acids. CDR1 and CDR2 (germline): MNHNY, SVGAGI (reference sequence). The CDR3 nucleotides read TGTGCCAGCAGTTACTCGTCCTTGACCGAGCAGTACTTC. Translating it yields CASSYSSLTEQYF.

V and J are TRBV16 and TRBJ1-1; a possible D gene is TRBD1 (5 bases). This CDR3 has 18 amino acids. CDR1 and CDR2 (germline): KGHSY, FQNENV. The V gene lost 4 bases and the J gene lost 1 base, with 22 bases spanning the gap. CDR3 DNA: TGTGCCAGCAGCCCTCAGACCCCCCGGGGAAGGGGGAACACTGAAGCTTTCTTT. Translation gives CASSPQTPRGRGNTEAFF.

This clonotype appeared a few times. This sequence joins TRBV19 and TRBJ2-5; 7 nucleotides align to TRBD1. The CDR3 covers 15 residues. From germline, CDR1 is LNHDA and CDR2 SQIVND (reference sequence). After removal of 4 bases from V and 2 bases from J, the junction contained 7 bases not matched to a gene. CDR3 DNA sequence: TGTGCCAGTAGTACCCGGGACAGCAAGCAAGAGACCCAGTACTTC. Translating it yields CASSTRDSKQETQYF.

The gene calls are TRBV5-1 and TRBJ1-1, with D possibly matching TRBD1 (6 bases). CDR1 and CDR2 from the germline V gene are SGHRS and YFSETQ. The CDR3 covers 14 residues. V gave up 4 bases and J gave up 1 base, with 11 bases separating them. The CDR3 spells CASSDETGNTEAFF. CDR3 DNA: TGCGCCAGCAGCGATGAGACAGGGAACACTGAAGCTTTCTTT.

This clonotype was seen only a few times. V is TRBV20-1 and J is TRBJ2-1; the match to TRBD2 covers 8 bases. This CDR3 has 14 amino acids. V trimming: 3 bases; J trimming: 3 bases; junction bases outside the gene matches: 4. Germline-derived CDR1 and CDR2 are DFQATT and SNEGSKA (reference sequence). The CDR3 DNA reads TGCAGTGCTAGTGGCGGGGGGAACTACAATGAGCAGTTCTTC. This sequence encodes CSASGGGNYNEQFF.

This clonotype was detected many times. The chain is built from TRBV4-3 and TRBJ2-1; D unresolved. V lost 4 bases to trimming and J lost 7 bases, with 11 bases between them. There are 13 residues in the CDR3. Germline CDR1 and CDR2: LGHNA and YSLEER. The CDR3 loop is CASSPEVTNEQFF. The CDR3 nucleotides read TGCGCCAGCAGCCCAGAAGTTACGAATGAGCAGTTCTTC.

The CDR3 nucleotides read TGTGCCAGCAGCCCTTCCGGTGGGACTGGGGACTACGAGCAGTACTTC. Translating it yields CASSPSGGTGDYEQYF. The chain carries TRBV12-3 or TRBV12-4 and TRBJ2-7, with D perhaps matching TRBD2 (6 bases). CDR3 length: 16 amino acids. Trimming removed 6 bases at V and 3 bases at J, with 21 bases between.

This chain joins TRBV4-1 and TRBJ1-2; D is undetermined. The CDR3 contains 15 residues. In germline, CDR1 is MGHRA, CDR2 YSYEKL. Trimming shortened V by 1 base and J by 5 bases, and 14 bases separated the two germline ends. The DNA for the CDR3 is TGCGCCAGCAGCCAAGTCGGTGGCGAACTTTATGGCTACACCTTC. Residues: CASSQVGGELYGYTF.

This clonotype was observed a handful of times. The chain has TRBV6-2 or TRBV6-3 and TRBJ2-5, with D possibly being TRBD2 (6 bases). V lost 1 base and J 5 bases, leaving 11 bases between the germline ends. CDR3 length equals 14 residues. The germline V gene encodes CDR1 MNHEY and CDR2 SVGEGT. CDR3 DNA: TGTGCCAGCAGTTACTGGAGGGTAGGCGAGACCCAGTACTTC. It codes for CASSYWRVGETQYF.

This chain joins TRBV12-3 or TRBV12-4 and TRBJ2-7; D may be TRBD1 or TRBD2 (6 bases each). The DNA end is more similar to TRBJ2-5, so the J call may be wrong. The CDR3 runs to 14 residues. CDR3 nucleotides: TGTGCCAGCAGAGGGACTCCGGGGGCAGAGACCCAGTACTTC. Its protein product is CASRGTPGAETQYF.

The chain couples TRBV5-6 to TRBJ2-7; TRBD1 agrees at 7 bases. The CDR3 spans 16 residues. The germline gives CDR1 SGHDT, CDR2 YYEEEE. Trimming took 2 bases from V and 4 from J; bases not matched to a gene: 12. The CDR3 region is CASSLGTSGQMYEQYF. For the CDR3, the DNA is TGTGCCAGCAGCTTAGGTACGTCGGGACAGATGTACGAGCAGTACTTC. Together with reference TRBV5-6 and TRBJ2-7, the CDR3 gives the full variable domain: DAGVTQSPTHLIKTRGQQVTLRCSPKSGHDTVSWYQQALGQGPQFIFQYYEEEERQRGNFPDRFSGHQFPNYSSELNVNALLLGDSALYLCASSLGTSGQMYEQYFGPGTRLTVT.

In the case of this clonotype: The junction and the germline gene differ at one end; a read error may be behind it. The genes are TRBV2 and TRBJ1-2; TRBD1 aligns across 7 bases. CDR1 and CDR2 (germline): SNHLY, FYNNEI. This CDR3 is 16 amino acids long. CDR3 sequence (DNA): TGTGCCGGCAGTGAAGCGATCAGGGGGAACGACTATGGCTACACCTTC. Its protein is CAGSEAIRGNDYGYTF.

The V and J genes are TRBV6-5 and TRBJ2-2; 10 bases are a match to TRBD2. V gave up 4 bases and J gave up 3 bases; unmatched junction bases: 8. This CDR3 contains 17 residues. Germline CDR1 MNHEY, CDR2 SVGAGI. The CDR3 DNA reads TGTGCCAGCAGTTCCAATAAGCGGGGGGGGTACACCGGGGAGCTGTTTTTT. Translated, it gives CASSSNKRGGYTGELFF.